Presented here are 20 T cell receptor beta chains from one specimen sequenced in a study of vaccination effects on CD4 cells after COVID-19. The antigens these receptors bind are not known. The assay was immunoSEQ multiplex PCR, and TCRdb's table has in-frame clones only and misses some. The sample has tens of thousands of clones, more than 70% seen once. Antigen-specific CD4+ T cell clonotypes were called by their expansion after viral peptide-pool culture in ViraFEST. CD4+ T cell isolation took place after 10 days of culture. The person was diagnosed with PCR-confirmed SARS-CoV-2 infection between March and December 2020. Source: CD4+ T cells from PBMCs cultured with SARS-CoV-2 spike peptides, taken before COVID-19 vaccination. These receptors originate from a human donor who had a prior SARS-CoV-2 infection.

The chain links TRBV14 to TRBJ1-4; maybe TRBD1 (6 bases). Germline V gene data show CDR1 as SGHDN and CDR2 as FVKESK. The CDR3 runs to 17 residues. Trimming left V 0 bases short and J 7 bases short, with 18 bases between. For the CDR3, the DNA is TGTGCCAGCAGCCAAGAGACAGGAGGCGACGGTAGTGAAAAACTGTTTTTT. It is translated as CASSQETGGDGSEKLFF.

The table lists this clone with a few counts. The genes are TRBV7-8 and TRBJ2-7; no clear D. CDR1 is SGHVS, CDR2 FQNEAQ, per germline. CDR3 length: 15 amino acids. The ends were cut back, 2 bases at V and 2 bases at J, with 13 bases in the middle. As DNA, the CDR3 is TGTGCCAGCAGCTTATCGTTAGAAGGTACCTACGAGCAGTACTTC. It encodes CASSLSLEGTYEQYF.

This clone was detected only once. The chain is built from TRBV5-1 and TRBJ2-1; 11 bases match TRBD2. J lost 8 bases, V lost 0 bases, and 4 bases had no gene match. This CDR3 is built from 15 residues. In germline, CDR1 is SGHRS, CDR2 YFSETQ. The DNA for the CDR3 is TGCGCCAGCAGCTTGGGACTAGCGGGATTGTATGAGCAGTTCTTC. This gives the protein CASSLGLAGLYEQFF.

This clone was recorded a few times. The chain uses TRBV5-1 and TRBJ2-1; the match to TRBD2 covers 12 bases. This CDR3 spans 15 amino acids. Germline V CDR1 and CDR2: SGHRS, YFSETQ. Trimming took 2 bases from V and 7 from J; bases not matched to a gene: 4. CDR3 sequence: CASSFAGTSGNEQFF. The CDR3 region has the DNA TGCGCCAGCAGCTTCGCCGGGACTAGCGGGAATGAGCAGTTCTTC. The variable domain in full, completed from reference TRBV5-1 and TRBJ2-1, reads KAGVTQTPRYLIKTRGQQVTLSCSPISGHRSVSWYQQTPGQGLQFLFEYFSETQRNKGNFPGRFSGRQFSNSRSEMNVSTLELGDSALYLCASSFAGTSGNEQFFGPGTRLTVL.

This rearrangement joins TRBV5-6 to TRBJ1-1; 8 bases are shared with TRBD1. V shed 3 bases and J 4 bases; nucleotides not matched to a gene: 5. In germline, CDR1 is SGHDT, CDR2 YYEEEE. The CDR3 sequence is 14 residues long. The chain's CDR3 is CASSSTGTGTEAFF. Written as DNA, the CDR3 is TGTGCCAGCAGCTCGACCGGGACAGGCACTGAAGCTTTCTTT. The variable domain in full, with the rest retrieved from reference TRBV5-6 and TRBJ1-1, is DAGVTQSPTHLIKTRGQQVTLRCSPKSGHDTVSWYQQALGQGPQFIFQYYEEEERQRGNFPDRFSGHQFPNYSSELNVNALLLGDSALYLCASSSTGTGTEAFFGQGTRLTVV.

The chain recombines TRBV5-1 with TRBJ2-3, with 9 bases fitting TRBD1. J lost 5 bases, V lost 2 bases, and 6 bases had no gene match. This CDR3 spans 15 amino acids. Germline V lookup: CDR1 SGHRS, CDR2 YFSETQ. The CDR3 DNA follows: TGCGCCAGCAGCTTTCGGACAGGGGAGAGAGATACGCAGTATTTT. Amino acid sequence: CASSFRTGERDTQYF.

The chain couples TRBV19 to TRBJ2-2, with D possibly called TRBD1 or TRBD2 (6 bases each). The CDR3 consists of 15 residues. Germline V gene sequence: CDR1 LNHDA, CDR2 SQIVND (reference sequence). With 5 bases removed from V and 5 bases from J, the gap between germline ends came to 15 bases. The CDR3 DNA follows: TGTGCCAGTAGTGTCCGGGGGCCGGGGACCGGGGAGCTGTTTTTT. Its protein product is CASSVRGPGTGELFF.

The chain has TRBV6-5 and TRBJ1-2, with D possibly matching TRBD1 (6 bases). The length of the CDR3 is 16 residues. V lost 0 bases, J lost 3 bases, and 14 bases lay in between. Germline V lookup: CDR1 MNHEY, CDR2 SVGAGI. CDR3 nucleotides: TGTGCCAGCAGTTACTCTGCGGGGGGCTCATACTATGGCTACACCTTC. Translating it yields CASSYSAGGSYYGYTF.

The gene calls are TRBV4-1 and TRBJ2-3, with D tentatively TRBD2 (5 bases). Trimming removed 1 base at V and 6 bases at J, with 11 bases between. This CDR3 is built from 14 residues. Germline V gene lookup returns CDR1 MGHRA and CDR2 YSYEKL. The CDR3 loop reads CASSQGFSADTQYF. The DNA for the CDR3 is TGCGCCAGCAGCCAAGGGTTTAGCGCGGATACGCAGTATTTT.

V is TRBV5-1 and J is TRBJ1-6; TRBD1 aligns across 12 bases. After removal of 5 bases from V and 9 bases from J, the junction contained 6 bases not matched to a gene. This CDR3 is built from 15 residues. Germline CDR1 is SGHRS and CDR2 is YFSETQ. In nucleotides, the CDR3 is TGCGCCAGCAGACCACCGGGACAGGGGGCTTCACCCCTCCACTTT. Protein product: CASRPPGQGASPLHF. Full variable domain (outside the CDR3, taken from reference TRBV5-1 and TRBJ1-6): KAGVTQTPRYLIKTRGQQVTLSCSPISGHRSVSWYQQTPGQGLQFLFEYFSETQRNKGNFPGRFSGRQFSNSRSEMNVSTLELGDSALYLCASRPPGQGASPLHFGNGTRLTVT.

The V and J genes are TRBV7-8 and TRBJ2-5; D is ambiguous. This CDR3 region has 14 residues. Trimming shortened V by 2 bases and J by 6 bases, and 13 bases separated the two germline ends. Germline CDR1 is SGHVS and CDR2 is FQNEAQ. The chain's CDR3 is CASSLYDELQTQYF. The DNA of the CDR3 is TGTGCCAGCAGCTTATATGACGAACTACAGACCCAGTACTTC.

This chain connects TRBV7-2 to TRBJ2-3; D not certain. Germline values: CDR1 SGHTA, CDR2 FQGNSA. There are 13 residues in the CDR3. V lost 2 bases and J lost 11, with 14 bases in between. The CDR3 loop reads CASSLPNPMLQYF. CDR3 bases: TGTGCCAGCAGCTTACCTAACCCGATGTTGCAGTATTTT. The full variable domain, in which reference TRBV7-2 and TRBJ2-3 provide the parts outside the CDR3, is GAGVSQSPSNKVTEKGKDVELRCDPISGHTALYWYRQSLGQGLEFLIYFQGNSAPDKSGLPSDRFSAERTGGSVSTLTIQRTQQEDSAVYLCASSLPNPMLQYFGPGTRLTVL.

This clone was counted between two and nine times. The chain recombines TRBV15 with TRBJ2-7; 8 positions agree with TRBD1. This CDR3 has 16 residues. Germline lookup yields CDR1 LNHNV and CDR2 YYDKDF (reference sequence). The J segment lost 2 bases and the V segment lost 8 bases, leaving 14 bases of the junction unmatched. This chain's CDR3 is CATQQEIRTGTYEQYF. The CDR3 DNA reads as TGTGCCACCCAGCAAGAGATCAGGACAGGGACCTACGAGCAGTACTTC.

DNA for the CDR3: TGTGCCATCAGGGAAGACAGAATTTATGGCTACACCTTC. Its protein is CAIREDRIYGYTF. The V and J genes are TRBV10-3 and TRBJ1-2; maybe TRBD1 (5 bases). Trimming left V 6 bases short and J 5 bases short, with 13 bases between. Per the germline V gene, CDR1 is ENHRY and CDR2 is SYGVKD. This CDR3 region has 13 residues.

This clone has a handful of counts. The chain recombines TRBV5-4 with TRBJ1-3; unclear D gene. Germline CDR1 is SGHNT and CDR2 is YYREEE (reference sequence). Trimming removed 4 bases from V and 4 bases from J, with 12 bases in between. The CDR3 has 14 amino acids. The CDR3 spells CASSPHFSGNTIYF. In DNA form, the CDR3 reads TGTGCCAGCAGCCCTCACTTTTCCGGAAACACCATATATTTT.

This clone has a single count. CDR3 coding DNA: TGTGCCAGCAGTTATGGCGGAGCTCCTTTTGAAAAACTGTTTTTT. This sequence encodes CASSYGGAPFEKLFF. V usage is TRBV6-6 and J usage is TRBJ1-4; D remains ambiguous. The CDR3 totals 15 residues. CDR1 is MNHNY and CDR2 is SVGAGI in the germline V gene (reference sequence). Trimming pared 3 bases from V and 7 bases from J, leaving 15 bases between.

The rearrangement joins TRBV11-3 to TRBJ1-5, with 7 positions matching TRBD1. V lost 1 base, J lost 0 bases, and 12 bases stayed unmatched. Germline CDR1 and CDR2: SGHNT and YENEEA. CDR3 size: 19 residues. The CDR3: CASSLVGGVRDSSNQPQHF. As DNA, the CDR3 is TGTGCCAGCAGCTTAGTTGGGGGGGTGCGGGACAGTAGCAATCAGCCCCAGCATTTT.

The rearrangement joins TRBV5-1 to TRBJ2-7, with D possibly matching TRBD1 (7 bases). The germline V gene encodes CDR1 SGHRS and CDR2 YFSETQ. V was clipped by 8 bases and J by 4 bases, with 16 bases between them. This CDR3 comprises 13 residues. CDR3 nucleotide sequence: TGCGCCAGTACCGAGCAGGGGGGATACGAGCAGTACTTC. Encoded protein: CASTEQGGYEQYF. Complete variable domain (other parts from reference TRBV5-1 and TRBJ2-7): KAGVTQTPRYLIKTRGQQVTLSCSPISGHRSVSWYQQTPGQGLQFLFEYFSETQRNKGNFPGRFSGRQFSNSRSEMNVSTLELGDSALYLCASTEQGGYEQYFGPGTRLTVT.

The V call is TRBV9, the J call TRBJ2-3; 12 nucleotides align to TRBD2. Looked up from germline, CDR1 is SGDLS and CDR2 is YYNGEE. The trim removed 3 bases at V and 6 bases at J, leaving 5 bases unmatched. The CDR3 contains 15 residues. The CDR3 DNA sequence: TGTGCCAGCAGCGCTAGACTAGCGGGAGCTGATACGCAGTATTTT. This sequence encodes CASSARLAGADTQYF.

The chain is built from TRBV6-1 and TRBJ1-5, with D possibly TRBD1 on 6 matching bases. Trimming left V 3 bases short and J 7 bases short, with 22 bases between. The CDR3 contains 17 residues. The germline V gene encodes CDR1 MNHNS and CDR2 SASEGT. In DNA form, the CDR3 reads TGTGCCAGCAGTGAGGGCTTATTTTGGGGGCTTGGCCAGCCCCAGCATTTT. Translated, it gives CASSEGLFWGLGQPQHF.